This TCR beta chain was sequenced for a study of blood T cells in healthy people across ages (dated by TCRdb to between 2014 and 2016). Background for the entire study: Template switching captured roughly one uniquely barcoded TCR beta cDNA molecule per two T cells in model experiments. Donors were grouped into four age groups: young (average about 15 years), middle-aged (39), aged (around 60) and long-lived (around 82). Two additional independent replicas of 1 million unique cDNA reads from the same blood draw were analyzed for two donors (one aged 18 to 29 and one aged 80 or older). To avoid experimental bias, donors of different ages were spread randomly across the sequencing lanes. The study measured age-related changes in TCR beta repertoire diversity using deep sequencing normalized with unique cDNA molecular identifiers. What the work shows at the level of the full study, not this receptor alone: Bulk unsorted PBMC profiling prevented conclusive comparison of naive and antigen-experienced compartments. Observed TCR beta diversity correlated strongly with the percentage of naive T cells measured by flow cytometry. Total diversity estimates from one million sequenced T cells were considered lower bounds and underestimates. The CMV infection status of donors was not known, potentially confounding age-related changes in expanded clonotypes. Compared with the aged group, the long-lived group had more naive CD4+ T cells, fewer expanded clones and increased TCR diversity, suggesting age selection. Observed TCR beta diversity per million T cells fell roughly linearly with age, and a significant reduction was already apparent by age approximately 41.

Library generation was performed with 5' RACE. The instrument was an Illumina HiSeq 2500. A second PCR of about 6 to 11 cycles was performed with a sample-barcoded 5' primer and a J-beta primer mix. Each TCR beta cDNA molecule received a unique molecular identifier from a template-switch 5' adaptor carrying 12 random nucleotides. Each sample yielded at least 3 million CDR3-containing paired-end reads. The Mint cDNA synthesis kit, primed by a TRBC-specific oligonucleotide, was used to synthesize first-strand cDNA from all RNA. After uracil-DNA glycosylase treatment, a first 18-cycle PCR used universal primers M1SS and BC2_uni_R on all cDNA. The paper's data handling went like this. For normalization, 1 million high-quality reads, each with a distinct molecular identifier, were randomly selected from each sample. Reads sharing molecular identifiers were discarded rather than binned into consensus sequences. MiTCR, run with a Q25 quality threshold and the strictest error-elimination algorithm, handled CDR3 identification, clonotype clustering and error correction. A nonparametric unseen species model with Euler transformation was used to estimate lower-bound total TCR beta diversity. TCRdb took the public reads, trimmed them with fastp at Q25, ran MiXCR for clone calling and kept in-frame beta chains. For every CDR3 protein sequence, its rows merge into one entry that carries the most common genes and DNA. TCRdb's processing, not the authors', yielded these V and J calls. Across this sample there are roughly 930,000 distinct CDR3 sequences, with roughly 43% seen only once. Jointly, the top ten make up under 15% of the sample.

The CDR3 starts with the cysteine, ends with the phenylalanine, and has 16 residues. The kept DNA is CDR3 alone, 48 bases in frame from the first base. The germline V end is reduced by 6 bases and the J end by 7 bases; junction bases left unmatched: 14. The germline V gene supplies CDR1 SGHVS and CDR2 FNYEAQ. Donors were 35 to 40 systemically healthy Caucasian individuals from Russia aged 6 to 90 years. Each donor gave ten milliliters of peripheral blood, drawn into EDTA-treated Vacutainer tubes. Ficoll-Paque density-gradient centrifugation was used to isolate PBMCs, with at least 6.5 million per sample. Total RNA was extracted from PBMCs with Trizol reagent, with at least 5 micrograms obtained per sample. For every donor, flow cytometry on a PBMC aliquot measured the percentage of naive CD45RAhigh/CD27high T cells. Turning to this clonotype: Its cognate antigen has yet to be identified. Base qualities are not provided; no much larger clone lies one nucleotide away.

The rearranged segments are TRBV7-6 and TRBJ1-5; 8 middle bases align to TRBD1. The TCR sequence derives from a man aged 25-45 years in good health. Input material: blood. CDR3 reads: CASSPVPDRAGQPQHF. At the DNA level, the sequence is TGTGCCAGCAGTCCTGTTCCGGACAGGGCAGGGCAGCCCCAGCATTTT.